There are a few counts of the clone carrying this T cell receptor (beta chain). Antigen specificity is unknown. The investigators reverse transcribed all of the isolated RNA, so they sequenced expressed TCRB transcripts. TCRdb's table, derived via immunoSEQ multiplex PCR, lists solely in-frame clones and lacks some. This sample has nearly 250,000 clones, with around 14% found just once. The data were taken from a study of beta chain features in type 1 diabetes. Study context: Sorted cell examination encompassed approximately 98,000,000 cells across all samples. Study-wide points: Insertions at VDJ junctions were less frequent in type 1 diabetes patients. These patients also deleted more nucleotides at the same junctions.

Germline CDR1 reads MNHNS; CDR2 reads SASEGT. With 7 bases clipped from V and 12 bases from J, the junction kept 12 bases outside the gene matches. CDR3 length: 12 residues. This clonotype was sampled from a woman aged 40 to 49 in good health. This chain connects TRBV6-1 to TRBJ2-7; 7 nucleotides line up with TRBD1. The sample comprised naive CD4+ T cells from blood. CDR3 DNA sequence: TGTGCCAGCAAGTGGACAGGTCTTCGCACGTACTTC. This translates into CASKWTGLRTYF.